The TCR beta chain described here comes from a study of blood T cell repertoires in COVID-19. The wider study: There were acute and convalescent COVID-19 samples, and they came from the United States, Italy and Spain. PBMCs, B-cell-depleted T cells, or T cells were the source of the cDNA or gDNA that made up the material.

As processed by the authors: Using reference gene primer amplification, nucleated cell counts were estimated. Here immunoSEQ multiplex PCR was the method, and the copy in TCRdb shows in-frame clones only, minus some. V, J and clone size are those of that table, while D and trimming were read from the DNA. The table records roughly 120,000 clones, about 89% of them present only once. The CDR3 is 14 amino acids. V was cut by 4 bases and J by 2 bases, with 12 bases left in between. Looked up from germline, CDR1 is SQVTM and CDR2 is ANQGSEA. The rearrangement joins TRBV29-1 to TRBJ2-1; the D gene is possibly TRBD1 (5 bases). The sequence was collected from a woman aged 70-85 years with acute or convalescent COVID-19. Source material: peripheral blood. CDR3 loop: CSVGSGPPYNEQFF. The CDR3 DNA reads TGCAGCGTTGGATCAGGGCCCCCCTACAATGAGCAGTTCTTC.